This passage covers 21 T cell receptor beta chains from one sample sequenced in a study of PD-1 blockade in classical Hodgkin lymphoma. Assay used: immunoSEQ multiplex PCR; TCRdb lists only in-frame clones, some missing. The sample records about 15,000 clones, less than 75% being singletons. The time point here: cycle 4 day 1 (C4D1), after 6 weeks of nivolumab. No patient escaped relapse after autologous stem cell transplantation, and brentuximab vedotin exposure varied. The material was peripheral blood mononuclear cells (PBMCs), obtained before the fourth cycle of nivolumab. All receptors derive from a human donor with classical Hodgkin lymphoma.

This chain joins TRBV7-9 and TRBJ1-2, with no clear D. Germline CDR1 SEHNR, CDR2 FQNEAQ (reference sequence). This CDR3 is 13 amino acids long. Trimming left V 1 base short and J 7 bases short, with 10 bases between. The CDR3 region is CASSLVGGVGYTF. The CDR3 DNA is TGTGCCAGCAGCTTAGTCGGTGGTGTTGGCTACACCTTC.

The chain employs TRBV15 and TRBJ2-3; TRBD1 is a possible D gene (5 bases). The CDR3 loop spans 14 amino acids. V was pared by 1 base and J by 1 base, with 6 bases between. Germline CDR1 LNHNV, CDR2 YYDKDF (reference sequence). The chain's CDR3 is CATSRGGGTDTQYF. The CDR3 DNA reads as TGTGCCACCAGCAGAGGGGGCGGCACAGATACGCAGTATTTT.

The CDR3 region is CASSSGQGASPLHF. DNA for the CDR3: TGTGCCAGCAGTTCGGGACAGGGGGCTTCACCCCTCCACTTT. This sequence joins TRBV7-6 and TRBJ1-6, with 12 positions matching TRBD1. This CDR3 region has 14 residues. Germline loops: CDR1 SGHVS, CDR2 FNYEAQ. Losses at the gene ends were 6 bases for V and 9 bases for J; bases not matched to a gene: 3. Combining the CDR3 with reference TRBV7-6 and TRBJ1-6 gives the whole variable domain GAGVSQSPRYKVTKRGQDVALRCDPISGHVSLYWYRQALGQGPEFLTYFNYEAQQDKSGLPNDRFSAERPEGSISTLTIQRTEQRDSAMYRCASSSGQGASPLHFGNGTRLTVT.

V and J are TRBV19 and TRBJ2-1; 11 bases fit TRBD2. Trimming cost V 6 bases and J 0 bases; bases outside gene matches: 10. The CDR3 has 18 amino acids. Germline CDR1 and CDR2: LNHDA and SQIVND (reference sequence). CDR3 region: CASSTGLAEVSSYNEQFF. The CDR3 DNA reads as TGTGCCAGTAGCACGGGACTAGCGGAGGTTAGCTCCTACAATGAGCAGTTCTTC.

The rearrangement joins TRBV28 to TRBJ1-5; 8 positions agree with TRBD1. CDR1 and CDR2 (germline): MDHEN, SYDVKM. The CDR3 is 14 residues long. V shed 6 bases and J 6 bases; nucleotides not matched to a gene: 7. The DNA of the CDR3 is TGTGCCAGCAGCTCGACAGGGGAAGGTCAGCCCCAGCATTTT. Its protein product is CASSSTGEGQPQHF.

The CDR3: CASSPPGAREEKLFF. The CDR3, as DNA: TGTGCCAGCAGTCCCCCCGGGGCCAGGGAAGAAAAACTGTTTTTT. The V gene is TRBV28, the J gene TRBJ1-4; TRBD1 might be the D (5 bases). Germline CDR1 MDHEN, CDR2 SYDVKM. V lost 5 bases to trimming and J lost 8 bases, with 18 bases between them. There are 15 residues in the CDR3.

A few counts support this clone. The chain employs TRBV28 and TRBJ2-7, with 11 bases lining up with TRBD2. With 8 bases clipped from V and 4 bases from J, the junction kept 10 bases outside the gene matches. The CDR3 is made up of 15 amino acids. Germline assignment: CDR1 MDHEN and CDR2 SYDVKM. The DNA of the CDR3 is TGTGCCAGCGGCCATAGCGGGAGGGCGCAGTACGAGCAGTACTTC. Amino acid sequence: CASGHSGRAQYEQYF.

In nucleotides, the CDR3 is TGCGCCAGCAGCTTACAGGGGTTCACCGGGGAGCTGTTTTTT. Its protein is CASSLQGFTGELFF. The chain carries TRBV5-1 and TRBJ2-2; 7 nucleotides line up with TRBD1. With 2 bases clipped from V and 4 bases from J, the junction kept 2 bases outside the gene matches. The CDR3 length is 14 residues. Germline loops: CDR1 SGHRS, CDR2 YFSETQ.

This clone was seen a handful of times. Here the CDR3 DNA reads TGTGCCAGCAGCCCCGACCTCCTATTAACACAAGAGACCCAGTACTTC. Protein product: CASSPDLLLTQETQYF. This chain connects TRBV7-7 to TRBJ2-5; no firm D call. The CDR3 is 16 residues long. The germline V gene encodes CDR1 SSHAT and CDR2 FNYEAQ (reference sequence). Trimming shortened V by 5 bases and J by 2 bases, and 18 bases separated the two germline ends.

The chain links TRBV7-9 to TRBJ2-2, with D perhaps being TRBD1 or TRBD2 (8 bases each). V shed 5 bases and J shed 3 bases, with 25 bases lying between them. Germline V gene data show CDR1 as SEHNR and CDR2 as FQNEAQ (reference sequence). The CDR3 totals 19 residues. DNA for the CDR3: TGTGCCAGCAGCACACAACGAGGACAGGGACTAGGGGACACCGGGGAGCTGTTTTTT. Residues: CASSTQRGQGLGDTGELFF.

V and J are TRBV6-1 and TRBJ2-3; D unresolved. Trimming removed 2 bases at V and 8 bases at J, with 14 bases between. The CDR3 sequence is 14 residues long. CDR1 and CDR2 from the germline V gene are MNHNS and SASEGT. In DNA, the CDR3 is TGTGCCAGCAGTGAACTGGCTGGTGATGGTACGCAGTATTTT. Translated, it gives CASSELAGDGTQYF.

CDR3 amino acids: CASSWGQGMHAGANVLTF. CDR3 nucleotides: TGTGCCAGCAGCTGGGGACAGGGGATGCATGCTGGGGCCAACGTCCTGACTTTC. The V and J genes are TRBV11-2 and TRBJ2-6; 10 bases fit TRBD1. This CDR3 spans 18 amino acids. V trimming: 4 bases; J trimming: 2 bases; junction bases outside the gene matches: 8. Germline-derived CDR1 and CDR2 are SGHAT and FQNNGV.

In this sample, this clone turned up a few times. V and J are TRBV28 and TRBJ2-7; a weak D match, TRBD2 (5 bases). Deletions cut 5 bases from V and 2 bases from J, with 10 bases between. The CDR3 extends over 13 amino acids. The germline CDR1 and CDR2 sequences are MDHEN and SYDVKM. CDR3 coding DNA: TGTGCCAGCAGTCCCGGGGTAACCTACGAGCAGTACTTC. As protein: CASSPGVTYEQYF. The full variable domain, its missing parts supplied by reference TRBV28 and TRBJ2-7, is DVKVTQSSRYLVKRTGEKVFLECVQDMDHENMFWYRQDPGLGLRLIYFSYDVKMKEKGDIPEGYSVSREKKERFSLILESASTNQTSMYLCASSPGVTYEQYFGPGTRLTVT.

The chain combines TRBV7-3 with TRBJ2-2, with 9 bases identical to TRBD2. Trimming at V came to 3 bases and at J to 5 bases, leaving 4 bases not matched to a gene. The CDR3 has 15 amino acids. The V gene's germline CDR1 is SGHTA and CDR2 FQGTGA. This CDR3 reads CASSFSGSETGELFF. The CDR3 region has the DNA TGTGCCAGCAGCTTTAGCGGGAGTGAAACCGGGGAGCTGTTTTTT.

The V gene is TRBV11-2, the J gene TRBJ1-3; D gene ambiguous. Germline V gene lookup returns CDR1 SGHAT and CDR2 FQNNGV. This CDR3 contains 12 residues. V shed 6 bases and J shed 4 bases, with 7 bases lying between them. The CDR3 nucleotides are TGTGCCAGCAGTCCTCAGGGAAACACCATATATTTT. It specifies CASSPQGNTIYF.

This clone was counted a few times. The CDR3 loop is CASSERGPNEQFF. CDR3 DNA sequence: TGTGCCAGCAGTGAGCGGGGGCCCAATGAGCAGTTCTTC. The gene calls are TRBV6-1 and TRBJ2-1, with a tentative D call TRBD2 (7 bases). Germline values: CDR1 MNHNS, CDR2 SASEGT. Trimming took off 3 bases at V and 6 bases at J, with 9 bases between the two ends. The CDR3 runs to 13 residues.

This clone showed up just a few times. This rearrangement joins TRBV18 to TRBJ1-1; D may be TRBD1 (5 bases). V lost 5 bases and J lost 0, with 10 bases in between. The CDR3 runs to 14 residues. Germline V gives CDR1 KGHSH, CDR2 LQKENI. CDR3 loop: CASSSQGLNTEAFF. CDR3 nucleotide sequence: TGTGCCAGCTCATCCCAGGGTTTGAACACTGAAGCTTTCTTT.

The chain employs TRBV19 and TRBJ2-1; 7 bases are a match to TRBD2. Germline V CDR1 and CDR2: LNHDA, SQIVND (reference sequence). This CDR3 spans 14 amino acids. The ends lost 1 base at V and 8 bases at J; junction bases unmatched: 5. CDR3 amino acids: CASSIAGGDDEQFF. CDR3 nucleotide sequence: TGTGCCAGTAGTATAGCTGGGGGGGACGATGAGCAGTTCTTC.

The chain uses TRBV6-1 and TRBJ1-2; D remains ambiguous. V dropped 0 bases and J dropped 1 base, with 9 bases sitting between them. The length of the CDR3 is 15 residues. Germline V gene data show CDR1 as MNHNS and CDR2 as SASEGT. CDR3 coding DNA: TGTGCCAGCAGTGAAGCGGCGACATTTAACTATGGCTACACCTTC. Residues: CASSEAATFNYGYTF.

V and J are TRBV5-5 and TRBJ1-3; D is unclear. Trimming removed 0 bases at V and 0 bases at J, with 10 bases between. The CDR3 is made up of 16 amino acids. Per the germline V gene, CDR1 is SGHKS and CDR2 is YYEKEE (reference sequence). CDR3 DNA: TGTGCCAGCAGCTTGGCCTGGGCCCTCTCTGGAAACACCATATATTTT. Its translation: CASSLAWALSGNTIYF.

As DNA, the CDR3 is TGCAGTGCCCCCTGGACGGAGAAAGCTTTCTTT. Amino acids: CSAPWTEKAFF. V usage is TRBV20-1 and J usage is TRBJ1-1; no definite D call. Germline lookup yields CDR1 DFQATT and CDR2 SNEGSKA (reference sequence). The CDR3 spans 11 residues. The V end lost 6 bases, the J end lost 9 bases, and 14 bases lay between the germline ends.